Sample share makes the clone carrying this T cell receptor (beta chain) medium-sized. As yet, its antigen is unknown. The data stem from a study of molecular identifiers for immune sequencing clone quantification. This CDR3 has 12 residues. Germline V gene sequence: CDR1 MNHEY, CDR2 SVGEGT. Trimming took 8 bases from V and 0 from J, leaving 6 bases between them. Study-wide findings and caveats: Underestimation of highly expanded clone sizes could arise where identical TCR molecules share a barcode. The share of molecules held by clones above 20 RNA copies was over 97% in effector cells and under 1% in naive cells.

Libraries of bulk TCR were made by previously described methods (with listed TCR primers). Each CDR3 protein is one row after TCRdb ran MiXCR on the PCR reads. The repertoire holds some 10,000 distinct CDR3 sequences, 20% to 25% seen once, with around 1.4% in the top ten. J is TRBJ2-3 and V is TRBV6-2 or TRBV6-3, with D unclear. Sequenced input: naive CD8+ T cells from blood, with Jurkat cell RNA spiked in. As for subset: FACS-sorted CD8+CD4-CCR7+CD45RA+ naive T cells. The origin of this receptor is a human donor in good health. Some libraries in this study had Jurkat cell RNA spiked in. The CDR3: CASLGSTDTQYF. CDR3 DNA: TGTGCCAGCTTGGGGAGCACAGATACGCAGTATTTT.